Listed here are 13 T cell receptor beta chains from one sample, sequenced in a study of cytomegalovirus exposure and HLA in healthy donors. Primers: 60 Vbeta forward and 13 Jbeta reverse. Assay: immunoSEQ multiplex PCR; the TCRdb copy retains only in-frame clones and omits some. The data hold approximately 150,000 clones, with approximately 78% observed a single time. The sample was PBMCs. These receptor sequences come from a human donor in good health.

J is TRBJ1-1 and V is TRBV16; D call uncertain. This CDR3 contains 12 residues. V was clipped by 0 bases and J by 8 bases, with 7 bases between them. Germline CDR1 is KGHSY and CDR2 is FQNENV. Here the CDR3 DNA reads TGTGCCAGCAGCCAATCCTTACTGGAAGCTTTCTTT. Protein product: CASSQSLLEAFF.

This clone has a single count. The rearrangement uses TRBV5-8 and TRBJ1-1; tentatively, D is TRBD1 (6 bases). The V gene lost 4 bases and the J gene lost 2 bases, with 21 bases spanning the gap. The CDR3 has 17 residues. Germline-derived CDR1 and CDR2 are SGHTS and YDEGEE. The CDR3 is CASSAGGQGRGNTEAFF. CDR3 DNA sequence: TGTGCCAGCAGCGCCGGGGGCCAGGGGAGGGGTAACACTGAAGCTTTCTTT.

The chain couples TRBV7-6 to TRBJ2-5; D possibly corresponds to TRBD2 (5 bases). Germline V lookup: CDR1 SGHVS, CDR2 FNYEAQ. V lost 5 bases and J lost 5, with 15 bases in between. There are 14 residues in the CDR3. The CDR3 DNA reads TGTGCCAGCAGCCCGAGGGCGTTTGAGGAGACCCAGTACTTC. Encoded protein: CASSPRAFEETQYF.

The rearrangement uses TRBV18 and TRBJ1-4, with D possibly matching TRBD1 (6 bases). Between the trimmed V and J ends, which lost 2 bases and 3 bases, there was a span of 10 bases. CDR1 and CDR2 (germline): KGHSH, LQKENI. This CDR3 has 15 residues. DNA of the CDR3: TGTGCCAGCTCACCAGAAACAGGGTCTAATGAAAAACTGTTTTTT. Protein product: CASSPETGSNEKLFF.

The chain's CDR3 is CASTFDPGREHGYTF. The CDR3 DNA reads TGTGCCAGCACCTTCGATCCGGGGAGGGAGCATGGCTACACCTTC. This chain joins TRBV2 and TRBJ1-2; D uncertain. The CDR3 is made up of 15 amino acids. V gave up 7 bases and J gave up 6 bases, with 21 bases separating them. Germline loops: CDR1 SNHLY, CDR2 FYNNEI.

This clone appeared once. The rearrangement joins TRBV5-6 to TRBJ1-5; D possibly corresponds to TRBD1 (6 bases). CDR3 length equals 18 residues. The V and J ends lost 0 bases and 0 bases respectively, with 16 bases between them. CDR1 is SGHDT and CDR2 is YYEEEE in the germline V gene. The CDR3 reads CASSLGRGNPYSNQPQHF. CDR3 nucleotide sequence: TGTGCCAGCAGCTTGGGCAGGGGTAACCCTTATAGCAATCAGCCCCAGCATTTT.

V is TRBV4-3 and J is TRBJ2-2; D not certain. Trimming pared 4 bases from V and 2 bases from J, leaving 11 bases between. Germline lookup yields CDR1 LGHNA and CDR2 YSLEER. The CDR3 has 15 amino acids. CDR3 nucleotide sequence: TGCGCCAGCAGCCCCCAAACAGAAAACACCGGGGAGCTGTTTTTT. Its protein is CASSPQTENTGELFF.

Remarks on this clone: Germline and junction disagree at one end, which may indicate a read error. CDR3 nucleotide sequence: TGTGCCAGCAGCGCGGGACTAGCGGGGACAAGGACCTTC. Protein product: CASSAGLAGTRTF. V gene TRBV5-4 combines with J gene TRBJ2-7, with 13 bases lining up with TRBD2. The CDR3 loop spans 13 amino acids. Germline assignment: CDR1 SGHNT and CDR2 YYREEE (reference sequence). The entire variable domain, with the rest obtained from reference TRBV5-4 and TRBJ2-7, is as follows: ETGVTQSPTHLIKTRGQQVTLRCSSQSGHNTVSWYQQALGQGPQFIFQYYREEENGRGNFPPRFSGLQFPNYSSELNVNALELDDSALYLCASSAGLAGTRTFGPGTRLTVT.

The rearrangement links TRBV7-2 to TRBJ1-2, with D possibly TRBD1 on 6 matching bases. This CDR3 region has 14 residues. Germline lookup yields CDR1 SGHTA and CDR2 FQGNSA. V shed 4 bases and J shed 4 bases, with 13 bases lying between them. The chain's CDR3 is CASSSGRGAYGYTF. The CDR3 DNA reads TGTGCCAGCAGCTCGGGACGGGGGGCCTATGGCTACACCTTC.

The chain joins TRBV2 to TRBJ1-6; the D gene is possibly TRBD1 (5 bases). V lost 4 bases, J lost 7 bases, and 14 bases lay in between. The length of the CDR3 is 15 residues. Germline V gene lookup returns CDR1 SNHLY and CDR2 FYNNEI. The CDR3 region has the DNA TGTGCCAGCAGTGGCGGGGGGGTAAGGAATTCACCCCTCCACTTT. Its translation: CASSGGGVRNSPLHF.

CDR3 amino acids: CARETGTYEQYF. In DNA form, the CDR3 reads TGTGCCCGCGAGACAGGGACCTACGAGCAGTACTTC. The J gene is TRBJ2-7, the V gene TRBV6-4; 7 bases are shared with TRBD1. Germline-derived CDR1 and CDR2 are MRHNA and SNTAGT. V shed 11 bases and J 2 bases; nucleotides not matched to a gene: 6. The length of the CDR3 is 12 residues.

The J gene is TRBJ2-3, the V gene TRBV6-5; unclear D gene. CDR1 MNHEY and CDR2 SVGAGI come from the germline V gene. The CDR3 is 16 residues long. V lost 0 bases and J lost 0, with 10 bases in between. The CDR3 is CASSYSLGPSTDTQYF. DNA of the CDR3: TGTGCCAGCAGTTACTCGTTGGGCCCTAGCACAGATACGCAGTATTTT.

J is TRBJ2-3 and V is TRBV2; D uncertain. Germline V gene sequence: CDR1 SNHLY, CDR2 FYNNEI. Trimming took 4 bases from V and 0 from J, leaving 11 bases between them. The CDR3 spans 15 residues. The CDR3 region has the DNA TGTGCCAGCAGTGTTATTTCGGTTAGCACAGATACGCAGTATTTT. Translating gives CASSVISVSTDTQYF.